This T cell receptor beta chain appears in the sequencing data of a study of cytomegalovirus exposure and HLA in healthy donors. Background on the study: The roughly 120 validation repertoires were reported in a later analysis to have been generated on the same platform as the roughly 700 first-cohort repertoires. The study, taken as a whole, reports: Most TCR sequences showed up rarely, but some public TCRs showed up in many donors.

This CDR3 is built from 15 residues. Trimming cost V 4 bases and J 1 base; bases outside gene matches: 4. Per germline, CDR1 SGHDN and CDR2 FVKESK. About this clone itself: The antigen is not known.

Assay: immunoSEQ multiplex PCR; the TCRdb copy retains only in-frame clones and omits some. This table has 130,000 or so clones, about 90% appearing once. The origin of this receptor is a man aged 25 to 45 in good health and CMV-seronegative. The chain joins TRBV14 to TRBJ2-3, with 8 nucleotides matching TRBD2. What was sequenced was PBMCs. DNA of the CDR3: TGTGCCAGCAGCCGAGCGGGGGCCCGCACAGATACGCAGTATTTT. Its translation is CASSRAGARTDTQYF.